Following are 20 T cell receptor beta chains from one sample sequenced in a study of blood T cell repertoires in COVID-19 (TCRdb year 2020). Library prep was done by the immunoSEQ multiplex PCR assay. TCRdb took this table from immuneACCESS and kept in-frame rearrangements with V and J called. Such tables lack part of the clones; where checked against another copy, unresolved V genes explain under half of the gap, and the rest is unexplained. The sample yields 95,000 to 150,000 clones; nearly 90% were counted once. 3.5% to 4% of the sample comes from the top ten. Sequencing was carried out using peripheral blood. The receptors originated from a woman aged 60-75 years with COVID-19, enrolled during active disease.

The chain uses TRBV5-1 and TRBJ1-1; D gene uncertain. The CDR3 is 15 amino acids. CDR1 and CDR2 (germline): SGHRS, YFSETQ. Trimming took 1 base from V and 3 from J, leaving 13 bases between them. CDR3 DNA sequence: TGCGCCAGCAGCTTGCAAGGGAGTCTTGACACTGAAGCTTTCTTT. This codes for CASSLQGSLDTEAFF.

The chain uses TRBV11-2 and TRBJ1-2; possible D gene TRBD1, 5 bases. CDR1 is SGHAT, CDR2 FQNNGV, per germline. The CDR3 runs to 12 residues. Trimming removed 5 bases at V and 5 bases at J, with 9 bases between. The CDR3 loop is CASSPGAYGYTF. The CDR3 DNA reads as TGTGCCAGCAGCCCTGGGGCTTATGGCTACACCTTC.

The CDR3 DNA sequence: TGCGCCAGCAGCTTGGCGATACAGAACACCGGGGAGCTGTTTTTT. It specifies CASSLAIQNTGELFF. This chain links TRBV5-1 with TRBJ2-2; D not certain. The CDR3 length is 15 residues. Germline values: CDR1 SGHRS, CDR2 YFSETQ. Trimming took off 0 bases at V and 1 base at J, with 7 bases between the two ends. Full variable domain (remainder filled in from reference TRBV5-1 and TRBJ2-2): KAGVTQTPRYLIKTRGQQVTLSCSPISGHRSVSWYQQTPGQGLQFLFEYFSETQRNKGNFPGRFSGRQFSNSRSEMNVSTLELGDSALYLCASSLAIQNTGELFFGEGSRLTVL.

The chain uses TRBV2 and TRBJ2-7; no clear D gene. The length of the CDR3 is 13 residues. Germline values: CDR1 SNHLY, CDR2 FYNNEI. V was trimmed by 1 base and J by 5 bases, leaving 9 bases between them. CDR3 region: CASSEVWLDEQYF. The CDR3 nucleotides are TGTGCCAGCAGTGAAGTTTGGCTAGACGAGCAGTACTTC.

V gene TRBV19 combines with J gene TRBJ1-5; 9 nucleotides agree with TRBD1. There are 14 residues in the CDR3. Trimming removed 8 bases from V and 5 bases from J; junction bases left unmatched: 7. Germline V gene data show CDR1 as LNHDA and CDR2 as SQIVND (reference sequence). CDR3 nucleotide sequence: TGTGCCAGTCACCACAGGGGGCTCTATCAGCCCCAGCATTTT. As protein: CASHHRGLYQPQHF.

V and J are TRBV6-2 or TRBV6-3 and TRBJ2-7; TRBD2 agrees at 8 bases. The germline CDR1 and CDR2 sequences are MNHEY and SVGEGT. Germline trimming cut 0 bases from V and 3 bases from J; bases unmatched to any gene: 10. This CDR3 region has 17 residues. The CDR3, as DNA: TGTGCCAGCAGTTACTCGGGGGAAGCGGGGGACCTCTACGAGCAGTACTTC. Its translation: CASSYSGEAGDLYEQYF.

The chain carries TRBV7-9 and TRBJ1-2; tentatively, D is TRBD1 (5 bases). The CDR3 extends over 14 amino acids. The germline CDR1 and CDR2 sequences are SEHNR and FQNEAQ (reference sequence). Trimming took 6 bases from V and 5 from J, leaving 16 bases between them. CDR3 sequence: CASSTGGVTYGYTF. The CDR3 DNA is TGTGCCAGCAGTACGGGAGGGGTTACATATGGCTACACCTTC.

This rearrangement joins TRBV4-2 to TRBJ1-2; TRBD1 aligns across 8 bases. The ends lost 2 bases at V and 8 bases at J; junction bases unmatched: 10. The CDR3 contains 15 residues. Germline-derived CDR1 and CDR2 are LGHNA and YNFKEQ. In nucleotides, the CDR3 is TGTGCCAGCAGCCAAAACTCGGACAGGGCTGGAGGCTACACCTTC. Translation: CASSQNSDRAGGYTF.

The chain is built from TRBV12-5 and TRBJ2-3; TRBD2 matches at 10 bases. CDR1 is LGHNT, CDR2 FRNRAP, per germline. CDR3 size: 19 residues. The V and J ends lost 0 bases and 1 base, in that order; junction bases with no gene match: 10. The CDR3 sequence is CASGLVQILTSGGTDTQYF. The CDR3 nucleotides read TGTGCTAGTGGTTTGGTACAGATCCTCACTAGCGGGGGCACAGATACGCAGTATTTT.

The chain couples TRBV6-2 or TRBV6-3 to TRBJ2-1, with a possible D match to TRBD1 (6 bases). The CDR3 loop spans 13 amino acids. From germline, CDR1 is MNHEY and CDR2 SVGEGT. V dropped 4 bases and J dropped 10 bases, with 14 bases sitting between them. This CDR3 is CASSSTNRDEQFF. DNA for the CDR3: TGTGCCAGCAGTTCGACGAACAGGGACGAGCAGTTCTTC.

This chain connects TRBV29-1 to TRBJ2-7, with 8 bases that match TRBD1. Germline trimming cut 4 bases from V and 5 bases from J; bases unmatched to any gene: 7. The CDR3 loop spans 13 amino acids. Germline values: CDR1 SQVTM, CDR2 ANQGSEA. As DNA, the CDR3 is TGCAGCGTTGGGGCAGGGGGCCGGAACGAGCAGTACTTC. This translates into CSVGAGGRNEQYF.

The chain recombines TRBV5-4 with TRBJ1-2, with 7 bases identical to TRBD1. Looked up from germline, CDR1 is SGHNT and CDR2 is YYREEE (reference sequence). With V trimmed by 0 bases and J by 3 bases, 2 bases remained unmatched. CDR3 length equals 14 residues. CDR3 sequence reads: CASSLADRYYGYTF. The CDR3 nucleotides are TGTGCCAGCAGCTTGGCGGACAGGTACTATGGCTACACCTTC. The full variable domain, in which reference TRBV5-4 and TRBJ1-2 provide the parts outside the CDR3, is ETGVTQSPTHLIKTRGQQVTLRCSSQSGHNTVSWYQQALGQGPQFIFQYYREEENGRGNFPPRFSGLQFPNYSSELNVNALELDDSALYLCASSLADRYYGYTFGSGTRLTVV.

The chain is built from TRBV11-2 and TRBJ1-1; possible D gene TRBD1, 6 bases. The germline V gene encodes CDR1 SGHAT and CDR2 FQNNGV. V gave up 5 bases and J gave up 0 bases, with 13 bases separating them. The CDR3 has 15 residues. This chain's CDR3 is CASSLGGQVNTEAFF. Written as DNA, the CDR3 is TGTGCCAGCAGCCTAGGGGGGCAGGTGAACACTGAAGCTTTCTTT.

This clone was observed once. The chain links TRBV7-2 to TRBJ2-3, with 9 nucleotides matching TRBD2. V shed 1 base and J 5 bases; nucleotides not matched to a gene: 7. Per germline, CDR1 SGHTA and CDR2 FQGNSA. The CDR3 loop spans 16 amino acids. The CDR3 reads CASSLVAGGPGDTQYF. In DNA, the CDR3 is TGTGCCAGCAGCTTAGTGGCGGGGGGGCCGGGAGATACGCAGTATTTT.

The chain recombines TRBV11-2 with TRBJ1-1, with TRBD1 matching over 7 bases. CDR3 length equals 14 residues. Losses at the gene ends were 1 base for V and 4 bases for J; bases not matched to a gene: 3. Germline loops: CDR1 SGHAT, CDR2 FQNNGV. CDR3 in amino acids: CASSLVQGTTEAFF. DNA of the CDR3: TGTGCCAGCAGCTTAGTACAGGGGACCACTGAAGCTTTCTTT.

This clone occurred once. V is TRBV6-5 and J is TRBJ2-1; TRBD2 matches at 10 bases. Per germline, CDR1 MNHEY and CDR2 SVGAGI. CDR3 length equals 15 residues. The V segment lost 5 bases and the J segment 5 bases; nucleotides outside the gene matches: 6. CDR3 sequence (DNA): TGTGCCAGCAGTAAGCGGGGGGGCCTTGACAATGAGCAGTTCTTC. Residues: CASSKRGGLDNEQFF.

This clone has just a few counts. The V call is TRBV10-3, the J call TRBJ2-1; TRBD2 is a possible D gene (5 bases). CDR1 and CDR2 (germline): ENHRY, SYGVKD. CDR3 size: 13 residues. V shed 1 base and J shed 7 bases, with 8 bases lying between them. Here the CDR3 reads CAISEWGENEQFF. Here the CDR3 DNA reads TGTGCCATCAGTGAGTGGGGAGAGAATGAGCAGTTCTTC.

The chain links TRBV19 to TRBJ1-3, with TRBD1 identical over 8 bases. The CDR3 totals 18 residues. With 7 bases clipped from V and 1 base from J, the junction kept 15 bases outside the gene matches. The germline V gene has CDR1 LNHDA and CDR2 SQIVND (reference sequence). CDR3 in amino acids: CASTQGWTGRRSGNTIYF. The CDR3 DNA sequence: TGTGCCAGTACCCAAGGGTGGACAGGGAGGCGGTCTGGAAACACCATATATTTT.

The J gene is TRBJ1-1, the V gene TRBV4-1; D may be TRBD1 (5 bases). V lost 0 bases to trimming and J lost 9 bases, with 11 bases between them. CDR1 and CDR2 (germline): MGHRA, YSYEKL. The CDR3 contains 13 residues. The CDR3 spells CASSQEQRGKAFF. For the CDR3, the DNA is TGCGCCAGCAGCCAAGAACAACGGGGGAAAGCTTTCTTT.

The rearrangement uses TRBV18 and TRBJ2-7; 8 bases are a match to TRBD2. The V gene's germline CDR1 is KGHSH and CDR2 LQKENI. V lost 5 bases, J lost 5 bases, and 5 bases stayed unmatched. CDR3 size: 13 residues. CDR3 in DNA: TGTGCCAGCTCAACCGGGACTAGTAACGAGCAGTACTTC. This codes for CASSTGTSNEQYF.